This T cell receptor (beta chain) was captured in a study of vaccination effects on CD4 cells after COVID-19. Overall study context: At 16 days and at one week before vaccination, samples were given by two convalescent patients. Study observations and caveats: The study had few convalescent patients and no early post-infection timepoints.

Profiling relied on immunoSEQ multiplex PCR, and the TCRdb table lists in-frame clones only, not all of them. The table has fewer than 40,000 clones, about 69% seen once. Using viral peptide pools, the ViraFEST assay grew out antigen-specific CD4+ T cells prior to sequencing. Cells that had been cultured for 10 days were the source of isolated CD4+ T cells. According to PCR results, the person was infected with SARS-CoV-2 between March and December 2020. The authors exchanged half the medium for IL-2 medium on days 3 and 7. Comment on this clone: The antigen is undetermined.

The sequence came from a human donor who had a prior SARS-CoV-2 infection. The source material was CD4+ T cells from PBMCs cultured with a peptide pool, sampled before COVID-19 vaccination.

The CDR3 DNA reads as TGTGCCAGCAGTTACACCCCGATAACTATGAACACTGAAGCTTTCTTT. Translation: CASSYTPITMNTEAFF. V gene TRBV6-6 combines with J gene TRBJ1-1; D gene uncertain. CDR1 is MNHNY, CDR2 SVGAGI, per germline (reference sequence). The V and J ends lost 2 bases and 0 bases respectively, with 13 bases between them. The CDR3 is 16 amino acids.